What follows describes a single T cell receptor beta chain. Antigen: not known. Generation of TCR cDNA used 5'RACE template switching (which added a universal primer site and UMIs). Via MiXCR, TCRdb re-called the 5' RACE reads, giving one row per CDR3 protein. The top ten hold 2.5% to 4% of the sample, which has 300,000 to 400,000 distinct CDR3 sequences, about 12% seen once. CDR3 length equals 13 residues. CDR1 and CDR2 from the germline V gene are MNHEY and SMNVEV (reference sequence). Trimming took 2 bases from V and 5 from J, leaving 7 bases between them. This sample was taken from a study of T cells after yellow fever vaccination. The overall study: Fractions of limited cellularity were prepared by means of SMART-Seq v4 Ultra Low Input. Regarding the study as a whole: Boosting was followed by the reappearance of most primary-vaccination clones (under 97% CD4, 70% to 90% CD8).

The source was CD4+ T cells sorted from PBMCs, collected 15 days after the yellow fever booster vaccination. The TCR sequence derives from a man between 18 and 29 years old who received the YFV17D yellow fever vaccine. The chain couples TRBV27 to TRBJ1-5; possible D gene TRBD1, 5 bases. For the CDR3, the DNA is TGTGCCAGCAGTTTAAGGGGCCATCAGCCCCAGCATTTT. Translating it yields CASSLRGHQPQHF.